This TCR beta chain appears in the sequencing data of a study of T cell responses to AZD1222 COVID-19 vaccine. Study-level results: Recipients of two AZD1222 doses showed rising Spike-specific TCR breadth and depth. Every sample of the repertoires postdated the peak T cell response. Spike as a whole was targeted by vaccine-associated CD4 TCRs, dominant at 160-218 and 743-854. Close to half of all spike-specific TCRs reportedly target regions of the variants that are unmutated.

Turning to this clone: Its antigen is undetermined.

The assay was immunoSEQ multiplex PCR, and TCRdb's table has in-frame clones only and misses some. The table lists tens of thousands of clones, approximately 90% of them singletons. Deletions cut 4 bases from V and 6 bases from J, with 13 bases between. The CDR3 runs to 15 residues. Germline-derived CDR1 and CDR2 are LGHDT and YNNKEL (reference sequence). The chain has TRBV3-1 (or the pseudogene TRBV3-2) and TRBJ1-6; a weak D match, TRBD1 (5 bases). The receptor was derived from an adult who received the AZD1222 COVID-19 vaccine. The sequences come from peripheral blood, collected 28 days after the second AZD1222 dose. The CDR3 bases are TGTGCCAGCAGCCGAAACTCAGGGAGTAATTCACCCCTCCACTTT. Translating it yields CASSRNSGSNSPLHF.